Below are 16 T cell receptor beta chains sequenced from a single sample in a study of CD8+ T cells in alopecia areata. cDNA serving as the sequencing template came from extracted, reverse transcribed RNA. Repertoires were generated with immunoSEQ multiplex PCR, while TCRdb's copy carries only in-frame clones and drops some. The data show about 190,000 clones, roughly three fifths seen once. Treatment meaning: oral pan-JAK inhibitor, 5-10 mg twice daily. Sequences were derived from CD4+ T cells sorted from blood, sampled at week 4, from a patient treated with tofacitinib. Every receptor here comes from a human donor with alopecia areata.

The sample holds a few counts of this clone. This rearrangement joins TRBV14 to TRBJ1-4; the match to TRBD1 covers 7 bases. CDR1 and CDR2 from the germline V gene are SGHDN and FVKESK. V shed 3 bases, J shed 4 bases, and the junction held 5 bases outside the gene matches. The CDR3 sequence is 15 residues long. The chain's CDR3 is CASSHEQGFNEKLFF. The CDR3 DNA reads TGTGCCAGCAGCCATGAACAGGGGTTTAATGAAAAACTGTTTTTT.

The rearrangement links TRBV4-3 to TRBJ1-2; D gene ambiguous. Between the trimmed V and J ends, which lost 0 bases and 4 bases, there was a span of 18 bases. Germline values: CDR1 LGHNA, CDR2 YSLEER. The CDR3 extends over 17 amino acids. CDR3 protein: CASSQDALGQKIYGYTF. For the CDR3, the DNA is TGCGCCAGCAGCCAAGATGCTTTGGGCCAGAAGATCTATGGCTACACCTTC.

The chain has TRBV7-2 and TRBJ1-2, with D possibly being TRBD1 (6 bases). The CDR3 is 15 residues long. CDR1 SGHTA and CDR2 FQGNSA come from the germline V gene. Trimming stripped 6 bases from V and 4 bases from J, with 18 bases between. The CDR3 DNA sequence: TGTGCCAGCAGGGCACCTGGACAGCCTAGCTATGGCTACACCTTC. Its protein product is CASRAPGQPSYGYTF.

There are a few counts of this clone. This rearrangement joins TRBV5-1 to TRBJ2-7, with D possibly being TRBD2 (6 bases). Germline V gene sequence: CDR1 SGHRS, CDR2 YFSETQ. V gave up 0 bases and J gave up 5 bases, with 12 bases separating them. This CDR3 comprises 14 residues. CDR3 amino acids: CASSLVTGAHEQYF. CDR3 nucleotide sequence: TGCGCCAGCAGCTTGGTAACGGGAGCTCACGAGCAGTACTTC.

As DNA, the CDR3 is TGTGCCAGCAGGAGCGGGAGTGGCACAGATACGCAGTATTTT. Residues: CASRSGSGTDTQYF. The chain uses TRBV11-1 and TRBJ2-3, with TRBD2 matching over 8 bases. Germline loops: CDR1 SGHAT, CDR2 FQDESV (reference sequence). The CDR3 has 14 residues. V was clipped by 6 bases and J by 1 base; unmatched bases: 3.

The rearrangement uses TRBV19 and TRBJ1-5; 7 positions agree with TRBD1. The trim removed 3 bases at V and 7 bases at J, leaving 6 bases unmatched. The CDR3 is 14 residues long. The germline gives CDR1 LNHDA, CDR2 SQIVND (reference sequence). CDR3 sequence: CASSMGDRGQPQHF. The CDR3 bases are TGTGCCAGTAGTATGGGGGACAGAGGACAGCCCCAGCATTTT.

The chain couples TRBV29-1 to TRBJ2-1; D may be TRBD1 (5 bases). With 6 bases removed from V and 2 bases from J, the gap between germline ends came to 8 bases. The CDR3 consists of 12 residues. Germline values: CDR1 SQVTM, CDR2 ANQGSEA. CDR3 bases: TGCAGCGTCGACAGAACCTACAATGAGCAGTTCTTC. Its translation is CSVDRTYNEQFF.

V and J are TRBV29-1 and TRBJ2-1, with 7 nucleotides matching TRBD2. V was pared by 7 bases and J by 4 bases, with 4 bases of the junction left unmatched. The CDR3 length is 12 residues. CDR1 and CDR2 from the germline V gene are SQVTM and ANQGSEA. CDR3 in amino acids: CSATLAYNEQFF. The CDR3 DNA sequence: TGCAGCGCTACACTAGCGTACAATGAGCAGTTCTTC.

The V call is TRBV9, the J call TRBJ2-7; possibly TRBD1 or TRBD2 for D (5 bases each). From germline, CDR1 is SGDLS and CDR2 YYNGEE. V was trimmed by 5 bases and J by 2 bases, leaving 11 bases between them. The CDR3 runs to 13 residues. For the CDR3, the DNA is TGTGCCAGCAGTCCCGGGGCCGCCTACGAGCAGTACTTC. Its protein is CASSPGAAYEQYF.

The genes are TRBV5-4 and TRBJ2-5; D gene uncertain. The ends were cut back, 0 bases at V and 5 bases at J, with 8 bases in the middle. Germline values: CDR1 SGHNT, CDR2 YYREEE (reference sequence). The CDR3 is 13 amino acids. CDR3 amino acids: CASSLAGLETQYF. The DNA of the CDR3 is TGTGCCAGCAGCTTGGCCGGGCTTGAGACCCAGTACTTC.

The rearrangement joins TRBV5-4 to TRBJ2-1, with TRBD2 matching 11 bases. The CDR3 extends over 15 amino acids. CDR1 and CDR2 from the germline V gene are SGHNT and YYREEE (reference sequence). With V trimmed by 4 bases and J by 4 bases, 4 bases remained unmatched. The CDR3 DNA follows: TGTGCCAGCAGCAAGACTAGCGGGGTATACAATGAGCAGTTCTTC. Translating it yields CASSKTSGVYNEQFF.

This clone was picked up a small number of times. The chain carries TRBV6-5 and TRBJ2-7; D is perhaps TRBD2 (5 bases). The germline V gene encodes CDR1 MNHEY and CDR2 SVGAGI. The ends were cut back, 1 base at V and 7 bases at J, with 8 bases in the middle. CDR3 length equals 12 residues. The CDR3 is CASSYWTGEQYF. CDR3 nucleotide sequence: TGTGCCAGCAGTTACTGGACGGGGGAGCAGTACTTC.

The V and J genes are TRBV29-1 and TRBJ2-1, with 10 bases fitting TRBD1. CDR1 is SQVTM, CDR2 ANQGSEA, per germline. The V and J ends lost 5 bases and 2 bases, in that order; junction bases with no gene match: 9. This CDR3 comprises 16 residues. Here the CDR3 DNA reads TGCAGCGTTTCACCCCCCGGGACAGGGGCCTACAATGAGCAGTTCTTC. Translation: CSVSPPGTGAYNEQFF.

CDR3 loop: CASSFPSGTDTQYF. For the CDR3, the DNA is TGTGCCAGCAGCTTCCCGAGTGGCACAGATACGCAGTATTTT. The rearrangement links TRBV5-5 to TRBJ2-3; D is unresolved. Trimming removed 2 bases at V and 1 base at J, with 8 bases between. Germline V gene sequence: CDR1 SGHKS, CDR2 YYEKEE (reference sequence). The CDR3 sequence is 14 residues long.

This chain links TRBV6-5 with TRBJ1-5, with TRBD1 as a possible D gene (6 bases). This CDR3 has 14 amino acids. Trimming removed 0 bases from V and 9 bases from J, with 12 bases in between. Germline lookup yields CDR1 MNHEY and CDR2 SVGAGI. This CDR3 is CASSYSRGPGPQHF. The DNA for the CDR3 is TGTGCCAGCAGTTACTCGCGGGGGCCAGGGCCCCAGCATTTT.

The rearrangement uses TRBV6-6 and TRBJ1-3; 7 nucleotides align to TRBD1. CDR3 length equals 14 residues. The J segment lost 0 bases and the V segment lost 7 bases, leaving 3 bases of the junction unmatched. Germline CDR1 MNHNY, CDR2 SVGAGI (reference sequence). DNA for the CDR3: TGTGCCAGCATTAACAGGGGCTCTGGAAACACCATATATTTT. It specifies CASINRGSGNTIYF.